These T cell receptor beta chains were read from a single sample in a study of T cell responses to AZD1222 COVID-19 vaccine. TCRdb's copy holds only in-frame clones and misses some; the assay was immunoSEQ multiplex PCR. The table includes 130,000 or so clones, around 84% detected once. Source: peripheral blood, taken on day 0 of AZD1222 vaccination. Receptor source: an adult in good health. Both conserved end residues are part of each CDR3. A D gene is named only where the DNA matches it firmly. Not all rows give a size; the values are once, few, many and, for expanded clones, a class.

j_call v_call d_call clone_size cdr3_aa cdr3_nt
TRBJ1-1 TRBV9 . . CASSVGQLNTEAFF TGTGCCAGCAGCGTTGGGCAGTTAAACACTGAAGCTTTCTTT
TRBJ1-4 TRBV5-1 TRBD1 . CASSLGDSLNEKLFF TGCGCCAGCAGCCTCGGGGACAGCCTAAATGAAAAACTGTTTTTT
TRBJ1-1 TRBV29-1 . . CSVDSDEAFF TGCAGCGTTGATAGTGACGAGGCTTTCTTT
TRBJ1-2 TRBV6-5 TRBD1 . CASSPRDRVYGYTF TGTGCCAGCAGTCCTCGGGACAGGGTTTATGGCTACACCTTC
TRBJ1-1 TRBV29-1 . . CSVDSVVTGGVWVTEAFF TGCAGCGTTGATTCGGTCGTAACGGGGGGAGTTTGGGTCACTGAAGCTTTCTTT
TRBJ2-7 TRBV27 TRBD2 . CASSPRTSGGPSYEQYF TGTGCCAGCAGTCCTCGGACTAGCGGGGGGCCGTCCTACGAGCAGTACTTC
TRBJ2-4 TRBV3-1/TRBV3-2 . . CASSPGGVKNIQYF TGTGCCAGCAGCCCAGGGGGGGTCAAAAACATTCAGTACTTC
TRBJ2-7 TRBV19 . . CASSSGAGAFYEQYF TGTGCCAGTAGTTCGGGTGCGGGTGCTTTCTACGAGCAGTACTTC
TRBJ1-6 TRBV7-2 . . CASSIQPNSPLHF TGTGCCAGCAGCATACAGCCGAATTCACCCCTCCACTTT
TRBJ1-1 TRBV27 . once CASSLIGGGRGAFF TGTGCCAGCAGTTTAATAGGGGGTGGTCGAGGAGCTTTCTTT
TRBJ1-2 TRBV18 . . CASSPPVVNYGYTF TGTGCCAGCTCACCACCGGTCGTTAACTATGGCTACACCTTC
TRBJ1-1 TRBV7-3 . . CASSLRPANTEAFF TGTGCCAGCAGCTTAAGGCCCGCGAACACTGAAGCTTTCTTT
TRBJ2-2 TRBV2 . . CASKGFAPTGELFF TGTGCCAGCAAGGGATTCGCTCCAACCGGGGAGCTGTTTTTT
TRBJ1-3 TRBV6-1 . once CASSGVEASASGNTIYF TGTGCCAGCAGTGGTGTGGAAGCGTCAGCCTCTGGAAACACCATATATTTT
TRBJ1-2 TRBV5-6 . . CASSFYGGYTF TGTGCCAGCAGCTTTTACGGGGGCTACACCTTC
TRBJ2-5 TRBV7-7 TRBD2 . CASSYGLAGAGETQYF TGTGCTAGCAGCTACGGACTAGCGGGGGCGGGGGAGACCCAGTACTTC
TRBJ2-4 TRBV5-1 . . CASRSTASEENIQYF TGCGCCAGCAGATCAACGGCCTCCGAGGAAAACATTCAGTACTTC
TRBJ2-5 TRBV3-1/TRBV3-2 . . CASSHSRTTETQYF TGTGCCAGCAGCCACTCCCGGACGACAGAGACCCAGTACTTC
TRBJ2-7 TRBV14 . . CASSRRGDSYEQYF TGTGCCAGCAGCCGGCGGGGTGACTCCTACGAGCAGTACTTC
TRBJ1-3 TRBV5-5 . few CASSLAGHRGQNTIYF TGTGCCAGCAGCTTGGCGGGCCACCGTGGGCAAAACACCATATATTTT
TRBJ1-6 TRBV6-2/TRBV6-3 . once CASSSTDPNYSPLHF TGTGCCAGCAGTTCCACAGACCCCAATTATTCACCCCTCCACTTT
TRBJ1-5 TRBV4-2 . once CASSQDDGDGQPQHF TGTGCCAGCAGCCAAGATGACGGGGACGGTCAGCCCCAGCATTTT
TRBJ1-5 TRBV7-9 . . CASSLVEGQPQHF TGTGCCAGCAGCTTAGTCGAGGGTCAGCCCCAGCATTTT
TRBJ1-6 TRBV11-2 . few CASSLNPNSPLHF TGTGCCAGCAGCTTAAACCCAAATTCACCCCTCCACTTT
TRBJ1-2 TRBV19 . . CASTYSSGYTF TGTGCCAGCACTTACTCGAGTGGCTACACCTTC
TRBJ1-6 TRBV18 . . CASSPPPGLSSYNSPLHF TGTGCCAGCTCACCACCTCCGGGACTAAGCTCCTATAATTCACCCCTCCACTTT
TRBJ2-7 TRBV7-2 . once CASSSSPPAFTSYEQYF TGTGCCAGCAGCTCCTCCCCCCCGGCCTTTACCTCCTACGAGCAGTACTTC
TRBJ1-1 TRBV5-5 TRBD1 . CASSRAPGQGDMNTEAFF TGTGCCAGCAGCCGCGCTCCGGGACAGGGGGATATGAACACTGAAGCTTTCTTT